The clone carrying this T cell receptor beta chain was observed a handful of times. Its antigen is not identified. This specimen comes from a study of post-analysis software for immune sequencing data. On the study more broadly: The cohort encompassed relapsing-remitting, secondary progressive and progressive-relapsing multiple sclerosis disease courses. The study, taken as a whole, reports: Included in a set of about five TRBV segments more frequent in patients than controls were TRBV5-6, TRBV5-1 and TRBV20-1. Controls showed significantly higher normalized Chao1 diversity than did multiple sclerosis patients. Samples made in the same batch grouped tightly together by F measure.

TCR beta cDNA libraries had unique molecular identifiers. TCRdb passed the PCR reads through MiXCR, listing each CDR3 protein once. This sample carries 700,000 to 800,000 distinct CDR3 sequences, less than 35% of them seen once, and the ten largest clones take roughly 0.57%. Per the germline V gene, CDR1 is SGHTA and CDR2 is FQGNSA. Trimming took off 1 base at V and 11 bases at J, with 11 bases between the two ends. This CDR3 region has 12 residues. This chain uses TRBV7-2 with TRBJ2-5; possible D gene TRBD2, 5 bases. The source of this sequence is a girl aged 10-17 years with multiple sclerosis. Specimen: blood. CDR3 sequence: CASSLEGRGQYF. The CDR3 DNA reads TGTGCCAGCAGCTTAGAAGGACGCGGGCAGTACTTC.